A single sample is the source of the 13 T cell receptor beta chains below, sequenced in a study of T cells in Graves' hyperthyroidism and ophthalmopathy. TCR beta CDR3 regions were amplified from RNA transcripts. When the TCR CDR3 underwent first-round RT-PCR, the HTBI primer set was used. TCRdb re-called the multiplex PCR reads through MiXCR, storing one row per CDR3 protein. The data show hundreds of thousands of distinct CDR3 sequences, about 17% seen once. Material: blood. These receptors were obtained from a woman aged 55-75 years with Graves' ophthalmopathy.

This chain uses TRBV4-3 with TRBJ1-4; 7 bases match TRBD1. The V gene end was trimmed by 4 bases and the J gene end by 8 bases; junction bases not matched to a gene: 13. The CDR3 has 16 residues. CDR1 LGHNA and CDR2 YSLEER come from the germline V gene. In nucleotides, the CDR3 is TGCGCCAGCAGCCTCACCGTGGCAGGGGGGTACGAAAAACTGTTTTTT. It is translated as CASSLTVAGGYEKLFF.

A remark on this clonotype: A single base separates this from a much larger clone, so it may be a read error. J is TRBJ1-5 and V is TRBV7-2; the D is unclear. CDR3 size: 14 residues. Germline CDR1 and CDR2: SGHTA and FQGNSA. CDR3: CASSARRLGQSQHF. For the CDR3, the DNA is TGTGCCAGCAGCGCCAGAAGGCTTGGTCAGTCCCAGCATTTT.

Ten or more counts support this clonotype. V and J are TRBV5-1 and TRBJ2-3; D perhaps matches TRBD1 (6 bases). Germline loops: CDR1 SGHRS, CDR2 YFSETQ. The CDR3 is 17 residues long. Trimming removed 3 bases at V and 6 bases at J, with 23 bases between. CDR3 bases: TGCGCCAGCAGCTCGCACCAACGGGACACAAGAAGGGATACGCAGTATTTT. Translation gives CASSSHQRDTRRDTQYF.

This clonotype has a count of ten or more. This rearrangement joins TRBV28 to TRBJ2-1; 7 nucleotides match TRBD2. The CDR3 contains 16 residues. CDR1 is MDHEN, CDR2 SYDVKM, per germline. With V trimmed by 6 bases and J by 6 bases, 14 bases remained unmatched. In DNA, the CDR3 is TGTGCCAGCAGGCGGGGTGGGGGGGATCGTGGCAATGAGCAGTTCTTC. Protein sequence: CASRRGGGDRGNEQFF.

This clonotype was detected ten times or more. V gene TRBV24-1 combines with J gene TRBJ1-5, with D hard to call. CDR1 and CDR2 from the germline V gene are KGHDR and SFDVKD. V lost 7 bases, J lost 0 bases, and 21 bases lay in between. The CDR3 length is 18 residues. The CDR3 sequence: CATSQSGVQAGSNQPQHF. As DNA, the CDR3 is TGTGCCACCAGCCAAAGCGGGGTCCAGGCTGGTAGCAATCAGCCCCAGCATTTT.

This clonotype was recorded many times. The chain has TRBV6-2 or TRBV6-3 and TRBJ1-1, with D hard to call. V shed 8 bases and J shed 0 bases, with 13 bases lying between them. This CDR3 comprises 14 residues. The germline V gene encodes CDR1 MNHEY and CDR2 SVGEGT. CDR3 residues: CASLEAGMNTEAFF. The CDR3 bases are TGTGCCAGCCTCGAGGCGGGCATGAACACTGAAGCTTTCTTT.

This clonotype has ten or more counts. The gene calls are TRBV20-1 and TRBJ2-1, with D tentatively TRBD2 (5 bases). With 3 bases removed from V and 5 bases from J, the gap between germline ends came to 5 bases. Germline V gene data show CDR1 as DFQATT and CDR2 as SNEGSKA (reference sequence). The length of the CDR3 is 11 residues. CDR3 nucleotides: TGCAGTGCTAGGGGAGACAATGAGCAGTTCTTC. Translation: CSARGDNEQFF.

The DNA for the CDR3 is TGTGCCAGCAGCTTAGGGGCGGGAGGGCTTAGCGACTACGAGCAGTACTTC. Translation: CASSLGAGGLSDYEQYF. The chain couples TRBV7-2 to TRBJ2-7, with TRBD2 identical over 9 bases. Per the germline V gene, CDR1 is SGHTA and CDR2 is FQGNSA. Losses at the gene ends were 1 base for V and 3 bases for J; bases not matched to a gene: 10. The CDR3 spans 17 residues.

This clonotype has at least ten counts. V gene TRBV20-1 combines with J gene TRBJ1-4; D is uncertain. V lost 6 bases, J lost 8 bases, and 16 bases lay in between. This CDR3 comprises 13 residues. In germline, CDR1 is DFQATT, CDR2 SNEGSKA (reference sequence). CDR3 sequence (DNA): TGCAGTGCCCGCCCGGGGAGAGAGGAAAAACTGTTTTTT. It codes for CSARPGREEKLFF.

This clonotype appeared a few times. The chain carries TRBV9 and TRBJ2-3; no clear D. Trimming pared 0 bases from V and 1 base from J, leaving 9 bases between. Germline loops: CDR1 SGDLS, CDR2 YYNGEE. The CDR3 has 15 residues. The CDR3 sequence: CASSVAPVGTDTQYF. DNA of the CDR3: TGTGCCAGCAGCGTAGCCCCGGTCGGCACAGATACGCAGTATTTT.

Details on this clonotype: This may come from a read error, since a much larger clone is one base off. The genes are TRBV28 and TRBJ1-4; the D gene is possibly TRBD1 (5 bases). V lost 2 bases and J 9 bases, leaving 13 bases between the germline ends. Germline CDR1 MDHEN, CDR2 SYDVKM. This CDR3 has 14 amino acids. This CDR3 is CASSLRGLVKKLFF. The CDR3 DNA sequence: TGTGCCAGCAGTTTAAGGGGCTTAGTTAAAAAACTGTTTTTT.

The chain employs TRBV5-1 and TRBJ1-6; no definite D call. Germline V CDR1 and CDR2: SGHRS, YFSETQ. CDR3 length equals 14 residues. V was clipped by 0 bases and J by 11 bases, with 12 bases between them. Written as DNA, the CDR3 is TGCGCCAGCAGCTTGGGGATACAAGTCGCACCCCTCCACTTT. Protein: CASSLGIQVAPLHF.

The rearrangement joins TRBV6-1 to TRBJ1-2; TRBD1 might be the D (5 bases). CDR1 is MNHNS, CDR2 SASEGT, per germline. This CDR3 region has 10 residues. Trimming removed 6 bases from V and 12 bases from J, with 11 bases in between. The CDR3 reads CASRGTQDTF. CDR3 in DNA: TGTGCCAGCAGGGGGACCCAAGACACCTTC.